The rows below give T cell receptor beta chains drawn from one sample of a study of PD-1 blockade in classical Hodgkin lymphoma. Here immunoSEQ multiplex PCR was the method, and the copy in TCRdb shows in-frame clones only, minus some. Of fewer than 35,000 clones detected, under 90% appear once; the ten largest clones hold approximately 0.8%. The sample here was CD4+ T cells from blood, taken before the fourth cycle of nivolumab. The receptors shown here come from a human donor with classical Hodgkin lymphoma. Both conserved end residues are part of each CDR3. The order of the fields is J gene, V gene, D gene, clone size, CDR3 DNA, CDR3 protein. D genes are given only for firm matches. Clone size is stated in some rows and not others, as once, few, many or a class when expanded.

j_call: TRBJ2-7
v_call: TRBV5-6
d_call: -
clone_size: -
cdr3_nt: TGTGCCAGCAGCATAACCGTTCAGGGTTACGAGCAGTACTTC
cdr3_aa: CASSITVQGYEQYF

j_call: TRBJ2-3
v_call: TRBV11-2
d_call: -
clone_size: -
cdr3_nt: TGTGCCAGCAGCTTAGAGAACACGTGGGATACGCAGTATTTT
cdr3_aa: CASSLENTWDTQYF

j_call: TRBJ1-4
v_call: TRBV7-2
d_call: -
clone_size: -
cdr3_nt: TGTGCCAGCAGCCGCCAGAGTGCAACTAATGAAAAACTGTTTTTT
cdr3_aa: CASSRQSATNEKLFF

j_call: TRBJ2-5
v_call: TRBV7-6
d_call: -
clone_size: -
cdr3_nt: TGTGCCAGCAGCCAACAAGAGACCCAGTACTTC
cdr3_aa: CASSQQETQYF

j_call: TRBJ1-5
v_call: TRBV9
d_call: TRBD1
clone_size: -
cdr3_nt: TGTGCCAGCAGCGAAGAGGACAGGGGTTATCAGCCCCAGCATTTT
cdr3_aa: CASSEEDRGYQPQHF

j_call: TRBJ1-2
v_call: TRBV19
d_call: -
clone_size: -
cdr3_nt: TGTGCCAGTATGAGGGGATCCCTAGCTAACTATGGCTACACCTTC
cdr3_aa: CASMRGSLANYGYTF

j_call: TRBJ2-7
v_call: TRBV6-5
d_call: TRBD1
clone_size: -
cdr3_nt: TGTGCCAGCAGTTCCAGACAGGGTCTCTACGAGCAGTACTTC
cdr3_aa: CASSSRQGLYEQYF

j_call: TRBJ2-1
v_call: TRBV7-2
d_call: -
clone_size: -
cdr3_nt: TGTGCCAGCAGCCCGTGGAGGGACAATGAGCAGTTCTTC
cdr3_aa: CASSPWRDNEQFF

j_call: TRBJ2-3
v_call: TRBV5-6
d_call: -
clone_size: -
cdr3_nt: TGTGCCAGCAGCCTTGATCGTGGATTCACAGATACGCAGTATTTT
cdr3_aa: CASSLDRGFTDTQYF

j_call: TRBJ2-3
v_call: TRBV5-4
d_call: -
clone_size: -
cdr3_nt: TGTGCCACCTCCCGCCAGGGCCTTAGCACAGATACGCAGTATTTT
cdr3_aa: CATSRQGLSTDTQYF

j_call: TRBJ2-1
v_call: TRBV7-9
d_call: -
clone_size: -
cdr3_nt: TGTGCCAGCAGCTGGGAGTCCGGTTCAGAGTACAATGAGCAGTTCTTC
cdr3_aa: CASSWESGSEYNEQFF

j_call: TRBJ1-4
v_call: TRBV2
d_call: -
clone_size: -
cdr3_nt: TGTGCCAGCAGTGAACTAGGACAAAATGAAAAACTGTTTTTT
cdr3_aa: CASSELGQNEKLFF

j_call: TRBJ1-5
v_call: TRBV28
d_call: TRBD1
clone_size: -
cdr3_nt: TGTGCCAGCAAGGAGACAGGGGACAATCAGCCCCAGCATTTT
cdr3_aa: CASKETGDNQPQHF

j_call: TRBJ2-5
v_call: TRBV19
d_call: TRBD2
clone_size: -
cdr3_nt: TGTGCCAGTAGTATAGATATTCCAGCGGGGGGCTTCCAAGAGACCCAGTACTTC
cdr3_aa: CASSIDIPAGGFQETQYF

j_call: TRBJ1-2
v_call: TRBV2
d_call: -
clone_size: few
cdr3_nt: TGTGCCAGCAGTGTTGGCCGGTCGCTGGGCTACACCTTC
cdr3_aa: CASSVGRSLGYTF

j_call: TRBJ2-2
v_call: TRBV5-4
d_call: TRBD2
clone_size: few
cdr3_nt: TGTGCCAGCAGCTTGGCCGGGACTAGCGGATACACCGGGGAGCTGTTTTTT
cdr3_aa: CASSLAGTSGYTGELFF

j_call: TRBJ2-7
v_call: TRBV5-1
d_call: -
clone_size: -
cdr3_nt: TGCGCCAGCAGCTTGGGCGGGGGCCTCTCCTACGAGCAGTACTTC
cdr3_aa: CASSLGGGLSYEQYF

j_call: TRBJ1-6
v_call: TRBV27
d_call: -
clone_size: -
cdr3_nt: TGTGCCAGCAGTTTGCATTCGAGCTCCTATAATTCACCCCTCCACTTT
cdr3_aa: CASSLHSSSYNSPLHF

j_call: TRBJ1-5
v_call: TRBV28
d_call: TRBD1
clone_size: -
cdr3_nt: TGTGCCAGCAGTCCACAACTTTGGGACAGAACTTATAGCAATCAGCCCCAGCATTTT
cdr3_aa: CASSPQLWDRTYSNQPQHF

j_call: TRBJ2-7
v_call: TRBV11-1
d_call: -
clone_size: -
cdr3_nt: TGTGCCAGCAGCCAGTCCGGGCTACTGTACTTC
cdr3_aa: CASSQSGLLYF

j_call: TRBJ2-7
v_call: TRBV5-6
d_call: -
clone_size: -
cdr3_nt: TGTGCCAGCAGCAAGGAATTAATCGGGTACGAGCAGTACTTC
cdr3_aa: CASSKELIGYEQYF

j_call: TRBJ2-7
v_call: TRBV4-3
d_call: -
clone_size: -
cdr3_nt: TGCGCCAGCAGCCAAGAAAGGTGGCTCGACGAGCAGTACTTC
cdr3_aa: CASSQERWLDEQYF

j_call: TRBJ2-3
v_call: TRBV5-1
d_call: -
clone_size: once
cdr3_nt: TGCGCCAGCAGCCTCACCCCTAGCACAGATACGCAGTATTTT
cdr3_aa: CASSLTPSTDTQYF

j_call: TRBJ2-7
v_call: TRBV2
d_call: -
clone_size: -
cdr3_nt: TGTGCCAGCACCCTCGGCAGCTACGAGCAGTACTTC
cdr3_aa: CASTLGSYEQYF

j_call: TRBJ1-5
v_call: TRBV2
d_call: -
clone_size: -
cdr3_nt: TGTGCCAGCGCTGGGGGTCGTCAGCCCCAGCATTTT
cdr3_aa: CASAGGRQPQHF

j_call: TRBJ1-5
v_call: TRBV28
d_call: TRBD1
clone_size: -
cdr3_nt: TGTGCCAGCATTTGGGGGGACAGAAATCAGCCCCAGCATTTT
cdr3_aa: CASIWGDRNQPQHF

j_call: TRBJ2-3
v_call: TRBV15
d_call: TRBD2
clone_size: -
cdr3_nt: TGTGCCACCAGCTTACCAGCGGGGATGCACGCAGATACGCAGTATTTT
cdr3_aa: CATSLPAGMHADTQYF